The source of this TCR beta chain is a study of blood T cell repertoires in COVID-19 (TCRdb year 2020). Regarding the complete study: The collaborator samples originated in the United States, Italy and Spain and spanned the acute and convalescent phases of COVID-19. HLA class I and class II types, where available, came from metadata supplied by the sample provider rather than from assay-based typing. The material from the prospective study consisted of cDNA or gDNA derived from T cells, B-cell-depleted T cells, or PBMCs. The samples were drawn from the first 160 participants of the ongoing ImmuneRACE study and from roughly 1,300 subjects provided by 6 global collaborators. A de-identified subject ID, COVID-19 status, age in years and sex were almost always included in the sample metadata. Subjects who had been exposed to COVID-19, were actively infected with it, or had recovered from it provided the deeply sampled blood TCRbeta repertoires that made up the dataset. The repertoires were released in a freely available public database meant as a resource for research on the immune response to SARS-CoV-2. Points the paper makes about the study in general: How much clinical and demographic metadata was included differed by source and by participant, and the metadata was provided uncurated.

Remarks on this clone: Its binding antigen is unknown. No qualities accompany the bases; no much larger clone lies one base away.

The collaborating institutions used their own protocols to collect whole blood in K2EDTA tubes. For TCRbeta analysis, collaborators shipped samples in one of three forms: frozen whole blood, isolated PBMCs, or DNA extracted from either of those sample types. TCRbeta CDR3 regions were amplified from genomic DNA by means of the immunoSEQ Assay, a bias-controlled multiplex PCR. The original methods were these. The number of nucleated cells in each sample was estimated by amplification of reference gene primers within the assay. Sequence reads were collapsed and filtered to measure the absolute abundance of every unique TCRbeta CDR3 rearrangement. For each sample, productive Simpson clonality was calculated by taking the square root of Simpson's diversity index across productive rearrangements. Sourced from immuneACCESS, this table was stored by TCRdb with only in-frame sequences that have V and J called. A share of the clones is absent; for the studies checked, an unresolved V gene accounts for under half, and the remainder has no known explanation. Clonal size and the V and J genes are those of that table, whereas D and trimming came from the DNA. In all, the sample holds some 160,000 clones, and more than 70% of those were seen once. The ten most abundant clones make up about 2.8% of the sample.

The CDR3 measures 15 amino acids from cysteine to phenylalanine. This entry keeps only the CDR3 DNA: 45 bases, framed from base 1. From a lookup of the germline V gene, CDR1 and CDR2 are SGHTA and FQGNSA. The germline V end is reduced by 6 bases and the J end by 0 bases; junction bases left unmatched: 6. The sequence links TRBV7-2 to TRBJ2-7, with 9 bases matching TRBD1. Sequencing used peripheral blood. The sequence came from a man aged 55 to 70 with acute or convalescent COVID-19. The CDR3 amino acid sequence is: CASRFRDRDSYEQYF. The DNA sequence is TGTGCCAGCAGGTTCCGGGACAGGGACTCCTACGAGCAGTACTTC.